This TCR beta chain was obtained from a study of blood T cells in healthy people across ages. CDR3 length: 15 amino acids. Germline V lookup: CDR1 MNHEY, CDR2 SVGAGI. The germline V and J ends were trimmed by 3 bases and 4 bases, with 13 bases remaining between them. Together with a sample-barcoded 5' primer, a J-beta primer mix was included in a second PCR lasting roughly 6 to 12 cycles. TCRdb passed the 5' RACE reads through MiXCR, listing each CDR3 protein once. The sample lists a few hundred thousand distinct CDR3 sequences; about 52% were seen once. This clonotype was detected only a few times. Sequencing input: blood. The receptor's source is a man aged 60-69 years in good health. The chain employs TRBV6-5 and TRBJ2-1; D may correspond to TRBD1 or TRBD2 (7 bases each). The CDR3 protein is CASSYGQGGYNEQFF. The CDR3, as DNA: TGTGCCAGCAGTTATGGGCAGGGGGGGTACAATGAGCAGTTCTTC.